Following are 13 T cell receptor beta chains from one sample sequenced in a study of tumor-infiltrating lymphocytes in primary liver carcinoma. A primer in the constant region served to generate TCR beta cDNA from approximately 500 ng of total RNA. ARM-PCR, slightly modified, supplied the TCR beta libraries through three nested multiplex PCR rounds. A C-beta reverse primer and TRBV1-TRBV30 forward primers served in each of the first two PCR rounds, at approximately 10 cycles apiece. Using its own MiXCR run on the multiplex PCR reads, TCRdb lists one record per CDR3 protein. The table lists 180,000 or so distinct CDR3 sequences, over 45% of them singletons. The study extracted blood RNA from unsorted whole blood and also extracted germline DNA. Sequences were obtained from peripheral blood. All receptors derive from a man aged 35-49 years with primary liver carcinoma and hepatitis B virus infection.

The rearrangement uses TRBV4-1 and TRBJ1-1; tentative D call: TRBD1 (6 bases). Trimming left V 4 bases short and J 1 base short, with 13 bases between. Germline V gene sequence: CDR1 MGHRA, CDR2 YSYEKL. This CDR3 comprises 15 residues. CDR3 nucleotides: TGCGCCAGCAGCCTAGCTTTGGGGGCGAACACTGAAGCTTTCTTT. This translates into CASSLALGANTEAFF.

This chain joins TRBV5-4 and TRBJ2-7; TRBD2 matches at 9 bases. V shed 3 bases and J 8 bases; nucleotides not matched to a gene: 12. CDR3 size: 15 residues. Germline V gene data show CDR1 as SGHNT and CDR2 as YYREEE (reference sequence). This chain's CDR3 is CASSSLAGGPGQQYF. Here the CDR3 DNA reads TGTGCCAGCAGCTCCCTCGCGGGAGGGCCGGGCCAGCAGTACTTC.

In the case of this clonotype: This clone may be a read error of a much larger clone one base away. The genes are TRBV11-2 and TRBJ1-6; tentatively, D is TRBD1 (5 bases). The CDR3 sequence is 16 residues long. CDR1 and CDR2 (germline): SGHAT, FQNNGV. The CDR3 loop is CTSSLGTLSYNSPLHF. In DNA form, the CDR3 reads TGTACCAGCAGTTTAGGGACCCTCTCCTATAATTCACCCCTCCACTTT.

The table lists this clonotype with many counts. V and J are TRBV11-2 and TRBJ2-5; D ambiguous. Germline V lookup: CDR1 SGHAT, CDR2 FQNNGV. V gave up 0 bases and J gave up 2 bases, with 7 bases separating them. The CDR3 covers 14 residues. The DNA for the CDR3 is TGTGCCAGCAGCTTAGATCACCTGCAAGAGACCCAGTACTTC. It yields the protein CASSLDHLQETQYF.

This clonotype was counted a few times. This chain links TRBV28 with TRBJ2-7, with 7 bases lining up with TRBD1. V dropped 1 base and J dropped 2; count of bases not matched to a gene: 5. The CDR3 sequence is 15 residues long. Germline V lookup: CDR1 MDHEN, CDR2 SYDVKM. In DNA form, the CDR3 reads TGTGCCAGCAGTTTATACCCGGACAGGACCTACGAGCAGTACTTC. The encoded protein is CASSLYPDRTYEQYF.

Only a few counts were recorded for this clonotype. This chain joins TRBV12-3 or TRBV12-4 and TRBJ1-5; D remains unclear. The CDR3 has 13 residues. The germline V and J ends were trimmed by 3 bases and 1 base, with 4 bases remaining between them. The CDR3 region is CASSFRSNQPQHF. DNA of the CDR3: TGTGCCAGCAGTTTTCGGAGCAATCAGCCCCAGCATTTT.

At least ten counts were recorded for this clonotype. This chain links TRBV11-2 with TRBJ2-1; D remains unclear. In germline, CDR1 is SGHAT, CDR2 FQNNGV. Trimming took 3 bases from V and 8 from J, leaving 8 bases between them. This CDR3 is built from 12 residues. CDR3 sequence (DNA): TGTGCCAGCAGCTTGGGTGTCGATGAGCAGTTCTTC. As protein: CASSLGVDEQFF. The full variable domain, its missing parts supplied by reference TRBV11-2 and TRBJ2-1, is EAGVAQSPRYKIIEKRQSVAFWCNPISGHATLYWYQQILGQGPKLLIQFQNNGVVDDSQLPKDRFSAERLKGVDSTLKIQPAKLEDSAVYLCASSLGVDEQFFGPGTRLTVL.

In the case of this clonotype: A junction boundary mismatches the germline segment, possibly from a read error. This sequence joins TRBV6-1 and TRBJ2-5; 7 nucleotides line up with TRBD2. Germline V gene sequence: CDR1 MNHNS, CDR2 SASEGT. CDR3 size: 15 residues. CDR3 residues: CTSSEWAGVRETQYF. The DNA of the CDR3 is TGTACCAGCAGTGAATGGGCGGGAGTAAGGGAGACCCAGTACTTC.

This clonotype was seen a handful of times. The CDR3 DNA follows: TGCGCCAGCAGCCAAGTTCCGGGACTAGAAGACGAGCAGTACTTC. Translated, it gives CASSQVPGLEDEQYF. V usage is TRBV4-1 and J usage is TRBJ2-7; 8 bases align to TRBD2. This CDR3 is 15 amino acids long. V lost 1 base and J lost 5; bases outside the gene matches: 7. Germline CDR1 reads MGHRA; CDR2 reads YSYEKL.

Regarding this clonotype: The germline gene is not matched at one end of the junction; a read error may be the cause. The CDR3 sequence: CSSSNAGANEQFF. In DNA form, the CDR3 reads TGTTCCAGCTCTAACGCGGGAGCGAATGAGCAGTTCTTC. V is TRBV11-3 and J is TRBJ2-1; 7 positions agree with TRBD2. CDR3 length: 13 amino acids. From germline, CDR1 is SGHNT and CDR2 YENEEA.

Details on this clonotype: The junction departs from germline at one end; a sequencing error may be responsible. The rearrangement joins TRBV11-2 to TRBJ2-7, with a weak D call TRBD1 (5 bases). The CDR3 runs 17 residues. Germline V gene data show CDR1 as SGHAT and CDR2 as FQNNGV. CDR3 sequence (DNA): TGTGTCAGCAGCTTAGACAGCTCGGGTTGGACGAGCTACGAGCAGTACTTC. Protein sequence: CVSSLDSSGWTSYEQYF.

This clonotype was picked up a small number of times. The chain combines TRBV28 with TRBJ1-1, with a tentative D call TRBD1 (6 bases). Germline loops: CDR1 MDHEN, CDR2 SYDVKM. V shed 4 bases and J shed 1 base, with 7 bases lying between them. This CDR3 spans 13 amino acids. CDR3 coding DNA: TGTGCCAGCAGTTCGGGACAGAACACTGAAGCTTTCTTT. Encoded protein: CASSSGQNTEAFF.

As to this clonotype: The junction does not match germline at one end; this may be a read error. The chain has TRBV29-1 and TRBJ1-1, with D uncertain. This CDR3 is built from 12 residues. Germline-derived CDR1 and CDR2 are SQVTM and ANQGSEA. The CDR3 sequence: CIVRVGNTEAFF. The DNA for the CDR3 is TGCATCGTTAGGGTGGGGAACACTGAAGCTTTCTTT. The full variable domain, in which reference TRBV29-1 and TRBJ1-1 provide the parts outside the CDR3, is SAVISQKPSRDICQRGTSLTIQCQVDSQVTMMFWYRQQPGQSLTLIATANQGSEATYESGFVIDKFPISRPNLTFSTLTVSNMSPEDSSIYLCIVRVGNTEAFFGQGTRLTVV.